This paragraph covers one TCR beta chain sequence. Its antigen is as yet unknown. The data were taken from a study of T cell repertoires in cytomegalovirus infection. Study-level background: Recently identified HLA-C-restricted CMV epitopes were used, and well-studied HLA-B-restricted CMV epitopes were used as well. Matching HLA type and CMV infection were both indicated by public TCR beta signatures.

TCRdb used MiXCR to reprocess the reads, holding one entry per CDR3 protein. Altogether about 890,000 distinct CDR3 sequences are present, around a third being singletons, with the ten largest covering 11% to 15%. The V gene lost 5 bases and the J gene lost 1 base, with 13 bases spanning the gap. CDR1 and CDR2 from the germline V gene are LNHNV and YYDKDF (reference sequence). The CDR3 length is 15 residues. Sample: cultured CD8+ T cells from PBMCs, taken from culture after CMV antigen stimulation. This chain joins TRBV15 and TRBJ2-3; D possibly matches TRBD1 or TRBD2 (5 bases each). The receptor was derived from a human donor in good health (CMV status not recorded). Some clones in this sample may be carry-over from other donors' samples. The CDR3 coding sequence is TGTGCCACCAGCCCCGGAGTGGGGGGCACAGATACGCAGTATTTT. It codes for CATSPGVGGTDTQYF.